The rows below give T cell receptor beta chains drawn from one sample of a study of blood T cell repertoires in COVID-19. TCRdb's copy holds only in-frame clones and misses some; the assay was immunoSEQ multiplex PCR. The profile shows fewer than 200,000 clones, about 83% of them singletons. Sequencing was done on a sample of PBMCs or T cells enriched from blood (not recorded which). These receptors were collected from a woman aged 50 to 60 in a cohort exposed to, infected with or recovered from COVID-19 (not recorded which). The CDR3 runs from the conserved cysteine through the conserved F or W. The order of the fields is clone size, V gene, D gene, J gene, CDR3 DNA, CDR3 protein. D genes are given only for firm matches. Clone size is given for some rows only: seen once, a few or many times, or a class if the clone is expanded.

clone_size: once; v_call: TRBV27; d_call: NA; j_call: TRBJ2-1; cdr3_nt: TGTGCCAGCAGGGCCATGGGCAGGGCCCACAATGAGCAGTTCTTC; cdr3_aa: CASRAMGRAHNEQFF
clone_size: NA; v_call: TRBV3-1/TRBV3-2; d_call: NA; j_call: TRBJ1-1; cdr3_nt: TGTGCCAGCAGGTCCCCAGGGGCCACTGAAGCTTTCTTT; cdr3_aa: CASRSPGATEAFF
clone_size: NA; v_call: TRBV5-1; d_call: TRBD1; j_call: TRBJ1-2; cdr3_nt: TGCGCCAGCAACGATCTAGGAGGGGGCGATGGCTACACCTTC; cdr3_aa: CASNDLGGGDGYTF
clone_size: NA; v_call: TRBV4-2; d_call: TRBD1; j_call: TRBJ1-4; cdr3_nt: TGTGCCAGCAGCCGGAAAAGAACCGAGACAGGGGTTGAAAAACTGTTTTTT; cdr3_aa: CASSRKRTETGVEKLFF
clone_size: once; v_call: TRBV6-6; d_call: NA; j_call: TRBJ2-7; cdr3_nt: TGTGCCAGCAGTTACCGGGGAACTAGTATCCCATACGAGCAGTACTTC; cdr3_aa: CASSYRGTSIPYEQYF
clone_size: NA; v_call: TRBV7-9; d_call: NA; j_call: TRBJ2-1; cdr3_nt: TGTGCCAGCAGCTTATGGGACACCTCCTACAATGAGCAGTTCTTC; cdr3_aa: CASSLWDTSYNEQFF
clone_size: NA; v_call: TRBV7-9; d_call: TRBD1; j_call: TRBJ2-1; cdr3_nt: TGTGCCAGCAGCTTTAGACAGGGATGGGATGAGCAGTTCTTC; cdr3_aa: CASSFRQGWDEQFF
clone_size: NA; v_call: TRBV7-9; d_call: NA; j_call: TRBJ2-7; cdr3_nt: TGTGCCAGCAGCTTTACAGCCTACGAGCAGTACTTC; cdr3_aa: CASSFTAYEQYF
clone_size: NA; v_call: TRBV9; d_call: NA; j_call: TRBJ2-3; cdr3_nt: TGTGCCAGCAGCGTAGAACTTTACTCTAGCACAGATACGCAGTATTTT; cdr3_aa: CASSVELYSSTDTQYF
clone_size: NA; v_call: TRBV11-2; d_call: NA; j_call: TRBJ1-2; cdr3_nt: TGTGCCAGCAGCTTAGGAGGTTTTGGCTACACCTTC; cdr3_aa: CASSLGGFGYTF
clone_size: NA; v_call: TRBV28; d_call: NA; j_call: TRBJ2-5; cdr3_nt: TGTGCCAGCAGTCGTCGTCGTTCCGCGGCCCAGTACTTC; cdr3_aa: CASSRRRSAAQYF
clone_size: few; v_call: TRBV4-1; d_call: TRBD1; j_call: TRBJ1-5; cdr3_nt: TGCGCCAGCAGCCAAGACGCTGCCGGGGACAGGGGCAATCAGCCCCAGCATTTT; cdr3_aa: CASSQDAAGDRGNQPQHF
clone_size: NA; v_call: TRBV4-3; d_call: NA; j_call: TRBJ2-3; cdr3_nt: TGCGCCAGCAGCCAAGGTGAGGCAGATACGCAGTATTTT; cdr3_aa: CASSQGEADTQYF
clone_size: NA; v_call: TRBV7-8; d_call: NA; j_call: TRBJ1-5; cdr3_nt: TGTGCCAGCAGCTTAGGGGGGGGACTTAGCAATCAGCCCCAGCATTTT; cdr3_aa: CASSLGGGLSNQPQHF
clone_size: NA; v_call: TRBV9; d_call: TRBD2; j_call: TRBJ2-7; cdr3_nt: TGTGCCAGCAGCCCTAGCGGGAGGCTGAAATACGAGCAGTACTTC; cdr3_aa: CASSPSGRLKYEQYF
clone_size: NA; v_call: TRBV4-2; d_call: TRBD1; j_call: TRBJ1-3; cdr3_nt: TGTGCCAGCAGCAGAGAGGGACAGAACTCTGGAAACACCATATATTTT; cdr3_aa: CASSREGQNSGNTIYF
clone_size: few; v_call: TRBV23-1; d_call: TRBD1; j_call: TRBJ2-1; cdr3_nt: TGCGCCAGCAGTCAACTAACAGGGGGCGTCTACAATGAGCAGTTCTTC; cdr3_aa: CASSQLTGGVYNEQFF
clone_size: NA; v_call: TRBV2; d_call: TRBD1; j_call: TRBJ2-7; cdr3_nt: TGTGCCAGCAGACGGACAGGGTTATACGAGCAGTACTTC; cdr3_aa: CASRRTGLYEQYF
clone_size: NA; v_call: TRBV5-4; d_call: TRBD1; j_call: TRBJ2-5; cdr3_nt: TGTGCCAGCAGCAGTCCCGGGACAGGGAAAGAGACCCAGTACTTC; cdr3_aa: CASSSPGTGKETQYF
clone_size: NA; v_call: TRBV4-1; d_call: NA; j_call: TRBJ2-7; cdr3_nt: TGCGCCAGCAGCCAAGAACACCCTCCCCTCCGCGAGCAGTACTTC; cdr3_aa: CASSQEHPPLREQYF
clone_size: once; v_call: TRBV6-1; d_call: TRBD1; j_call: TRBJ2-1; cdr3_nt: TGTGCCAGCAGTGATACAGGGGTTCCCTACAATGAGCAGTTCTTC; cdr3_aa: CASSDTGVPYNEQFF
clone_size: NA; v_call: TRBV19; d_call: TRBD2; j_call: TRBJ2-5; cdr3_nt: TGTGCCAGTAGTATCGGGGGGGCGTGGGAAGAGACCCAGTACTTC; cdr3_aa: CASSIGGAWEETQYF
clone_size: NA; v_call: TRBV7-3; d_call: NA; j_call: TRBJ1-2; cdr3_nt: TGTGCCAGCAGCTTAAATTGGGAGGGGGATGGCTACACCTTC; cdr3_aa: CASSLNWEGDGYTF
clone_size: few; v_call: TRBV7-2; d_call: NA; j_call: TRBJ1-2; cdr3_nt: TGTGCCAGCAGCTTAGAGGAGAACTATGGCTACACCTTC; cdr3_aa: CASSLEENYGYTF
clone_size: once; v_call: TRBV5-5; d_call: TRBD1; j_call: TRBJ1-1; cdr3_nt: TGTGCCAGCAGCTCGTCGCCGGGACAGGCGATCACTGAAGCTTTCTTT; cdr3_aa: CASSSSPGQAITEAFF
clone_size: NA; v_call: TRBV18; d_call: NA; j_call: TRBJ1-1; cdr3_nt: TGTGCCAGCGCCAGGCTGTTGAACACTGAAGCTTTCTTT; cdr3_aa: CASARLLNTEAFF
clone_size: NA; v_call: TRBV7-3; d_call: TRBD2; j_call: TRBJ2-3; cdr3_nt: TGTGCCAGCAGCCCTGGACTAGGCTCTGTTAGCACAGATACGCAGTATTTT; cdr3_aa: CASSPGLGSVSTDTQYF
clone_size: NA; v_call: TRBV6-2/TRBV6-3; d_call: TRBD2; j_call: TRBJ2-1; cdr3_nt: TGTGCCAGCAGTTACTCGATGCCAGGGGGACTAGCGGGAGTTGCCTACAATGAGCAGTTCTTC; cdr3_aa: CASSYSMPGGLAGVAYNEQFF
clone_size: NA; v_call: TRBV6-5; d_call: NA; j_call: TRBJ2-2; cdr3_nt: TGTGCCAGCAGATATCTAGACTCCAACACCGGGGAGCTGTTTTTT; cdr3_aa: CASRYLDSNTGELFF
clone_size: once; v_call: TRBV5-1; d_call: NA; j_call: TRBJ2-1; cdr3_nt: TGCGCCAGCAGCTTAAACTTTGCGGACAATGAGCAGTTCTTC; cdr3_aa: CASSLNFADNEQFF
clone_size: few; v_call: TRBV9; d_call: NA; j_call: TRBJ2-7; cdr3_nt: TGTGCCAGCAGCGCCAAACAGGCCCCTTATGGGGAGCAGTACTTC; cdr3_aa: CASSAKQAPYGEQYF
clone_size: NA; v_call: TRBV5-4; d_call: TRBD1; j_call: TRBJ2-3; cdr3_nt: TGTGCCAGCAGCTTGGCCGGGACAGCTAGCACAGATACGCAGTATTTT; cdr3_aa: CASSLAGTASTDTQYF
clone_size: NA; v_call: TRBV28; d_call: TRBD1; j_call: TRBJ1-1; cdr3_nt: TGTGCCAGCAGACCGACAGGGGGCACTGAAGCTTTCTTT; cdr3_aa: CASRPTGGTEAFF
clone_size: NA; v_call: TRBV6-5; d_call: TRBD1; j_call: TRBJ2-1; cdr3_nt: TGTGCCAGCACCCCACCGGGACAGGGGGGCAATGAGCAGTTCTTC; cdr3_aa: CASTPPGQGGNEQFF
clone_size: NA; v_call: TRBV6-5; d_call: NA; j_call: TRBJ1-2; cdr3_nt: TGTGCCAGCAGTCCAGGGTCTCCCTATGGCTACACCTTC; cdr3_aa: CASSPGSPYGYTF
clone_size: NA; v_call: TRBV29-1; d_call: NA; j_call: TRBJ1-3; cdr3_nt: TGCAGCGTTGCCCCACAGGGCTCTGGAAACACCATATATTTT; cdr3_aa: CSVAPQGSGNTIYF
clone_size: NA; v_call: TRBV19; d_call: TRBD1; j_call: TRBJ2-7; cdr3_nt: TGTGCCAGTAGTACAAGACCCGGGACAGGGGGCACCTACGAGCAGTACTTC; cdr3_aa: CASSTRPGTGGTYEQYF
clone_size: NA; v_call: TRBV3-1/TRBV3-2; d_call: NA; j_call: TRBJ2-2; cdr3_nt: TGTGCCAGCAGCCCCAGGGTGGTGTCCACCGGGGAGCTGTTTTTT; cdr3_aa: CASSPRVVSTGELFF
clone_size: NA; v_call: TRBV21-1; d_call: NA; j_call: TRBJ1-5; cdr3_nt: TGTGCCAGTTTTTATCCAGGGTCGGCGCGCAATCAGCCCCAGCATTTT; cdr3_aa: CASFYPGSARNQPQHF
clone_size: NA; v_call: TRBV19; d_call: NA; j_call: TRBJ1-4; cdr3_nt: TGTGCCAGTAGTCGAGGACAGCTTAATGAAAAACTGTTTTTT; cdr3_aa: CASSRGQLNEKLFF
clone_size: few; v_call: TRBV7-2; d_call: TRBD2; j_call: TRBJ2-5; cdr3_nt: TGTGCCAGCAGCTTAGCGGGACTAGCGGGGGCCCGGGGTGAGACCCAGTACTTC; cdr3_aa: CASSLAGLAGARGETQYF
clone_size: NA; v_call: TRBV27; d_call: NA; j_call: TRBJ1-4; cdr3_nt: TGTGCCAGCAGTCCCAGGGGATACGATGAAAAACTGTTTTTT; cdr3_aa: CASSPRGYDEKLFF
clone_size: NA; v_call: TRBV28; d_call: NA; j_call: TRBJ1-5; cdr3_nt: TGTGCCAGCAGTTTCAGGGGTTCTAAAAGCAATCAGCCCCAGCATTTT; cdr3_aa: CASSFRGSKSNQPQHF
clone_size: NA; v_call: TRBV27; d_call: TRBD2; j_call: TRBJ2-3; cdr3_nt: TGTGCCACCTCGCTTCGGGGGGGAGGCTCGGATACGCAGTATTTT; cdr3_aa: CATSLRGGGSDTQYF
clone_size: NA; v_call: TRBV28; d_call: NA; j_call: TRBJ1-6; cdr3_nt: TGTGCCAGCAGTTTAAGGCAGGGGACGTCTGATTCACCCCTCCACTTT; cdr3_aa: CASSLRQGTSDSPLHF
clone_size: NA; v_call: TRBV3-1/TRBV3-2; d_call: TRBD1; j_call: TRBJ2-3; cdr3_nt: TGTGCCAGCAGCCAAGTTGGGACAGGGGGCACAGATACGCAGTATTTT; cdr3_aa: CASSQVGTGGTDTQYF
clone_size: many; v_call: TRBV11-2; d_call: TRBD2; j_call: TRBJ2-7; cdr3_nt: TGTGCCAGCAGCCCAACTAGCGGGAGAGGTTCCTACGAGCAGTACTTC; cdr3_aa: CASSPTSGRGSYEQYF
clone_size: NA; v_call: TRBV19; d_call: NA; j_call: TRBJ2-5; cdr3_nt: TGTGCCAGTACCCCCCCGGGCAGGGGTCAAGAGACCCAGTACTTC; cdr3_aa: CASTPPGRGQETQYF
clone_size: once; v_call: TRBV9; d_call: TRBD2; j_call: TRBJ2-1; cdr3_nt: TGTGCCAGCAGCCTCCGGGCAATAGCGGGGGAGGGTGAGCAGTTCTTC; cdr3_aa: CASSLRAIAGEGEQFF
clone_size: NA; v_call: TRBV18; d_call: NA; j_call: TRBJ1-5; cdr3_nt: TGTGCCAGCTCACCGGATGAGGATCAGCCCCAGCATTTT; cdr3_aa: CASSPDEDQPQHF
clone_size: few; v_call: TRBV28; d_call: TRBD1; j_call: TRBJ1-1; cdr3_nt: TGTGCCAGCAGTCCAGTCGACAGGGTTGAAGCTTTCTTT; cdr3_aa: CASSPVDRVEAFF
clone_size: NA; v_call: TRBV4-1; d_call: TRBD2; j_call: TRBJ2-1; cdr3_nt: TGCGCCAGCAGCCAACAGATAGCGGGAGGGCCCTACAATGAGCAGTTCTTC; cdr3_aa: CASSQQIAGGPYNEQFF
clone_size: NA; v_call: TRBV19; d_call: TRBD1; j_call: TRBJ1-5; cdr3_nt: TGTGCCAGTAGTTACCGGGACAGGGATAATCAGCCCCAGCATTTT; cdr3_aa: CASSYRDRDNQPQHF
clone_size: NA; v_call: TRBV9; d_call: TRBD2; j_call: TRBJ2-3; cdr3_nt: TGTGCCAGCAGCGTAACAGCGGGAACAGATACGCAGTATTTT; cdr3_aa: CASSVTAGTDTQYF
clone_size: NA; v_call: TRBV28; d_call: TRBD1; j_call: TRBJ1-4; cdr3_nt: TGTGCCAGCAGCCAGACAGGGCTTGGAAAACTGTTTTTT; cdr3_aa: CASSQTGLGKLFF